This TCR beta chain came from a study of CD8 T cells in Susac syndrome. Trimming left V 3 bases short and J 8 bases short, with 10 bases between. This CDR3 has 12 amino acids. With random hexamers, 0.5 to 1 ug RNA was reverse transcribed. TCRdb analysed the immunoSEQ multiplex PCR reads with MiXCR anew, one entry per CDR3 protein. The sample holds 160,000 or so distinct CDR3 sequences; 95% to 96% are singletons and the top ten take over 0.12%. The sequenced sample was CD8+ T cells from PBMCs. This sequence originates from a human donor with multiple sclerosis. V usage is TRBV12-3 or TRBV12-4 and J usage is TRBJ1-2; D may be TRBD1 (6 bases). Here the CDR3 DNA reads TGTGCCAGCAGTTTGGGGGCCTCGGGCTACACCTTC. It is translated as CASSLGASGYTF.